This T cell receptor beta chain was identified during a study of T cell repertoires in cytomegalovirus infection. V lost 6 bases and J 8 bases, leaving 16 bases between the germline ends. The CDR3 contains 14 residues. In germline, CDR1 is LNHDA, CDR2 SQIVND (reference sequence). MiXCR, run by TCRdb on the reads, gives a single entry per CDR3 protein. The table has just under 500,000 distinct CDR3 sequences, roughly a third seen once. A remark on this clonotype: Its antigen is undetermined.

This receptor was taken from a human donor in good health (CMV status not recorded). Some clones in this sample may be carry-over from other donors' samples. The sequenced sample was cultured PBMCs, obtained from culture after CMV antigen stimulation. The rearrangement joins TRBV19 to TRBJ1-4; a weak D match, TRBD1 (6 bases). CDR3 in amino acids: CASSHDRRREKLFF. The CDR3 DNA reads as TGTGCCAGTAGCCATGACAGGAGGAGGGAAAAACTGTTTTTT.